These 15 T cell receptor beta chains share one sample of origin, sequenced in a study of blood T cell repertoires in COVID-19. Method: immunoSEQ multiplex PCR; TCRdb's copy keeps in-frame clones and lacks some. The sample carries 95,000 to 150,000 clones, approximately 74% recorded once. The sample taken for sequencing was peripheral blood. The receptors here all came from a man aged 60 to 69 with acute or convalescent COVID-19.

The chain joins TRBV6-6 to TRBJ2-3; 14 positions match TRBD2. The CDR3 is 19 amino acids. Trimming cost V 5 bases and J 4 bases; bases outside gene matches: 14. Germline V gene data show CDR1 as MNHNY and CDR2 as SVGAGI (reference sequence). The CDR3 nucleotides read TGTGCCAGCAGTCCGGGACTAGCGGGGGCGGTTCGCAGGCCAGATACGCAGTATTTT. Translated, it gives CASSPGLAGAVRRPDTQYF.

Only a few counts were recorded for this clone. The chain has TRBV19 and TRBJ1-6; the D is unclear. V was trimmed by 6 bases and J by 6 bases, leaving 12 bases between them. The V gene's germline CDR1 is LNHDA and CDR2 SQIVND (reference sequence). The CDR3 sequence is 14 residues long. The CDR3 nucleotides read TGTGCCAGTAGGGAGTGGCTTGGTAATTCACCCCTCCACTTT. Encoded protein: CASREWLGNSPLHF.

This clone was counted many times. The chain joins TRBV11-3 to TRBJ2-1; D not resolved. The CDR3 runs 12 residues. Trimming shortened V by 5 bases and J by 7 bases, and 9 bases separated the two germline ends. The germline CDR1 and CDR2 sequences are SGHNT and YENEEA. The CDR3: CASSPNRNEQFF. Written as DNA, the CDR3 is TGTGCCAGCAGCCCAAACAGAAATGAGCAGTTCTTC.

The chain couples TRBV10-1 to TRBJ1-2; the D gene is possibly TRBD1 (5 bases). The CDR3 is made up of 15 amino acids. Germline CDR1 and CDR2: WNHNN and SYGVQD (reference sequence). V was trimmed by 3 bases and J by 7 bases, leaving 18 bases between them. The CDR3 sequence is CASSDPGQGFPGYTF. Written as DNA, the CDR3 is TGCGCCAGCAGTGACCCAGGGCAGGGTTTCCCTGGCTACACCTTC.

The chain recombines TRBV2 with TRBJ1-1, with TRBD1 as a possible D gene (6 bases). The germline CDR1 and CDR2 sequences are SNHLY and FYNNEI. Trimming shortened V by 4 bases and J by 4 bases, and 13 bases separated the two germline ends. The CDR3 consists of 14 residues. The CDR3 nucleotides are TGTGCCAGCAGTGGAAACAGGGTTGGCACTGAAGCTTTCTTT. Protein product: CASSGNRVGTEAFF.

The genes are TRBV28 and TRBJ1-2, with TRBD1 matching 10 bases. From germline, CDR1 is MDHEN and CDR2 SYDVKM. V lost 6 bases, J lost 0 bases, and 1 base stayed unmatched. The CDR3 is made up of 14 amino acids. CDR3 bases: TGTGCCAGCAGAGGGACAGGGGCTAACTATGGCTACACCTTC. Protein sequence: CASRGTGANYGYTF.

In its sample, this clone was seen a few times. Relative to the germline gene, one junction end is altered; a read error may explain this. The V gene is TRBV2, the J gene TRBJ1-1; TRBD1 aligns across 7 bases. The CDR3 has 14 amino acids. Germline V lookup: CDR1 SNHLY, CDR2 FYNNEI. The CDR3 DNA follows: TGTGCCAGCAGAGAAGGGACAGAGAACACTGAAGCTTTCTTT. Amino acid sequence: CASREGTENTEAFF.

The V and J genes are TRBV14 and TRBJ2-3; 9 bases are shared with TRBD2. Germline lookup yields CDR1 SGHDN and CDR2 FVKESK. With 1 base clipped from V and 7 bases from J, the junction kept 6 bases outside the gene matches. The CDR3 length is 15 residues. Here the CDR3 DNA reads TGTGCCAGCAGCCAAGTGCTAGCGGGGACCTATACGCAGTATTTT. Translation: CASSQVLAGTYTQYF.

This clone was seen many times. The rearrangement uses TRBV6-5 and TRBJ1-6, with 7 nucleotides matching TRBD1. This CDR3 is 14 amino acids long. Germline V gene lookup returns CDR1 MNHEY and CDR2 SVGAGI. V lost 10 bases and J lost 10; bases outside the gene matches: 13. Here the CDR3 DNA reads TGTGCCAACCACCTCCCCGACAGGGAATCACCCCTCCACTTT. It translates to CANHLPDRESPLHF.

V and J are TRBV5-1 and TRBJ1-2, with 8 nucleotides matching TRBD1. The CDR3 is 14 amino acids. With V trimmed by 2 bases and J by 7 bases, 7 bases remained unmatched. Germline CDR1 and CDR2: SGHRS and YFSETQ. The CDR3 DNA reads as TGCGCCAGCAGCTTCGGACAGGGCAGCGGTGGCTACACCTTC. Amino acid sequence: CASSFGQGSGGYTF.

The V gene is TRBV24-1, the J gene TRBJ1-1; the match to TRBD1 covers 7 bases. Germline V gene data show CDR1 as KGHDR and CDR2 as SFDVKD. The CDR3 spans 12 residues. The ends lost 8 bases at V and 5 bases at J; junction bases unmatched: 4. CDR3 sequence: CATTSGGTEAFF. The CDR3 DNA follows: TGTGCCACCACGTCAGGGGGTACTGAAGCTTTCTTT.

The chain combines TRBV19 with TRBJ2-7; the D gene is possibly TRBD1 (5 bases). V was cut by 2 bases and J by 2 bases, with 13 bases left in between. In germline, CDR1 is LNHDA, CDR2 SQIVND (reference sequence). The CDR3 is made up of 15 amino acids. The CDR3 spells CASSISDSDAYEQYF. CDR3 coding DNA: TGTGCCAGTAGTATATCCGACAGTGATGCCTACGAGCAGTACTTC.

In its sample, this clone was seen a few times. The chain couples TRBV5-1 to TRBJ2-3, with D possibly TRBD2 on 5 matching bases. CDR1 SGHRS and CDR2 YFSETQ come from the germline V gene. The CDR3 consists of 15 residues. Trimming removed 6 bases from V and 1 base from J, with 15 bases in between. In nucleotides, the CDR3 is TGCGCCAGCACAACGAGACCCGGGGGCACAGATACGCAGTATTTT. Translation: CASTTRPGGTDTQYF.

The chain is built from TRBV6-1 and TRBJ2-5; TRBD2 matches 7 bases. The ends lost 5 bases at V and 3 bases at J; junction bases unmatched: 9. Germline loops: CDR1 MNHNS, CDR2 SASEGT. There are 15 residues in the CDR3. CDR3 protein: CASSRGRGGEETQYF. In nucleotides, the CDR3 is TGTGCCAGCAGTCGCGGTCGGGGAGGGGAAGAGACCCAGTACTTC.

The rearrangement uses TRBV29-1 and TRBJ2-2; 9 bases align to TRBD1. J gave up 2 bases and V 3 bases, and 10 bases lay outside the gene matches. The CDR3 loop spans 17 amino acids. The germline V gene encodes CDR1 SQVTM and CDR2 ANQGSEA. The DNA for the CDR3 is TGCAGCGTTGATTGGGGACAGGGAGTTAGTAACACCGGGGAGCTGTTTTTT. Amino acids: CSVDWGQGVSNTGELFF.